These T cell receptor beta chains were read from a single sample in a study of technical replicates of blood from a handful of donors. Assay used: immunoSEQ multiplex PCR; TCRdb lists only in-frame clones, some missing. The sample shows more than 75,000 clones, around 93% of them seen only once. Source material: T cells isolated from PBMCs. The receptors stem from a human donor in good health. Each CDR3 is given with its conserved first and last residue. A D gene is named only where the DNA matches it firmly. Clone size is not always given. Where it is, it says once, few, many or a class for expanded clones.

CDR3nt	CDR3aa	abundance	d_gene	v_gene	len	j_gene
TGTGCCAGCTCACTACAGGGTTTCCAGGATACGCAGTATTTT	CASSLQGFQDTQYF	.	.	TRBV18	14	TRBJ2-3
TGTGCCAGCTCACGGCCAGCTAGCGGTCGGGAGACCCAGTACTTC	CASSRPASGRETQYF	.	TRBD2	TRBV18	15	TRBJ2-5
TGTGCCAGCAGTTTCAACGGAGGACGGTTCTACGAGCAGTACTTC	CASSFNGGRFYEQYF	.	.	TRBV27	15	TRBJ2-7
TGTGCCATCAGTGAGTCGTCCAGAACGTACCAAGAGACCCAGTACTTC	CAISESSRTYQETQYF	.	.	TRBV10-3	16	TRBJ2-5
TGTGCCAGCAGGAGGGCCGAACGCGACTCTGAAGCTTTCTTT	CASRRAERDSEAFF	once	.	TRBV6-5	14	TRBJ1-1
TGTGCCAGCAGCGTTAGTAGAGATACGCAGTATTTT	CASSVSRDTQYF	.	.	TRBV7-9	12	TRBJ2-3
TGCGCCAGCAGCTGGAACCTAGCGGGGAGCACAGATACGCAGTATTTT	CASSWNLAGSTDTQYF	.	TRBD2	TRBV5-1	16	TRBJ2-3
TGTGCCAGCAGGAGGCGGGGGAGCTACGAGCAGTACTTC	CASRRRGSYEQYF	.	TRBD2	TRBV11-3	13	TRBJ2-7
TGTGCCAGCAGTGACAGGGGGCGCAATCAGCCCCAGCATTTT	CASSDRGRNQPQHF	.	TRBD1	TRBV2	14	TRBJ1-5
TGTGCCAGCAGTTTAAGTCAGGGGTCCTACGAGCAGTACTTC	CASSLSQGSYEQYF	.	.	TRBV28	14	TRBJ2-7
TGTGCCAGCGGGGGGAGGGCCTCGCAGTATTTT	CASGGRASQYF	.	TRBD2	TRBV19	11	TRBJ2-3
TGTGCCAGCAAGGGGGCCACGGGGGACGAGCAGTACTTC	CASKGATGDEQYF	.	.	TRBV7-2	13	TRBJ2-7
TGTGCCAGCAGAGTGCAGGGAATTGCGGGGGAGCTGTTTTTT	CASRVQGIAGELFF	.	.	TRBV28	14	TRBJ2-2
TGTGCCAGCAGTCGGAACAGGGGATCCGAGCAGTACTTC	CASSRNRGSEQYF	.	TRBD1	TRBV6-5	13	TRBJ2-7
TGCGCCAGCAGCCCGACAGGAAATCCAACCTACGAGCAGTACTTC	CASSPTGNPTYEQYF	.	.	TRBV5-1	15	TRBJ2-7
TGTGCCAGCAGTGTTTTTTGGGGGGGTAAGCCCCAGCATTTT	CASSVFWGGKPQHF	.	.	TRBV25-1	14	TRBJ1-5
TGCGCCAGCAGCTTCGTTCCGGGGGAGACCCAGTACTTC	CASSFVPGETQYF	.	.	TRBV5-1	13	TRBJ2-5
TGTGCCAGCAGTTTATCGAGACTAGCGATCTCCTACGAGCAGTACTTC	CASSLSRLAISYEQYF	.	TRBD2	TRBV27	16	TRBJ2-7
TGTGCCAGTGTCCAGGGAAACACTGAAGCTTTCTTT	CASVQGNTEAFF	.	.	TRBV19	12	TRBJ1-1
TGTGCCAGCAGCTCACAGGGGGCTGGAAACACCATATATTTT	CASSSQGAGNTIYF	.	TRBD1	TRBV11-3	14	TRBJ1-3
TGTGCCAGCAGTTTGGGATACACCGGGCGGGAAAAGAATCAGCCCCAGCATTTT	CASSLGYTGREKNQPQHF	.	.	TRBV28	18	TRBJ1-5
TGTGCCAGCAGCGTAGGCCCTGGAGGGGCCAAAAACATTCAGTACTTC	CASSVGPGGAKNIQYF	.	.	TRBV9	16	TRBJ2-4
TGTGCCAGCAGCGTTTCCAGGGGACAGGAGACCCAGTACTTC	CASSVSRGQETQYF	.	TRBD1	TRBV9	14	TRBJ2-5